These T cell receptor beta chains were read from a single sample in a study of T-cell memory formation after mild COVID-19. TCRdb ran MiXCR on the 5' RACE reads and lists one entry per CDR3 protein. Altogether around 36,000 distinct CDR3 sequences are present, roughly an eighth being singletons, with the ten largest covering approximately 28%. Sequenced: PBMCs or a T cell subset sorted from them (not recorded which). All receptors derive from a man aged 18-30 years who had mild COVID-19 (a few samples of this study predate the infection). Cell type and time point are not known. The CDR3 runs from the conserved cysteine through the conserved F or W. Each record gives: V gene, J gene, CDR3 protein.

V: TRBV19
J: TRBJ2-2
CDR3: CASSGRTGFGTGELFF

V: TRBV19
J: TRBJ1-5
CDR3: CATTWGFYSNQPQHF

V: TRBV3-1
J: TRBJ2-7
CDR3: CASGGQPSYEQYF

V: TRBV3-1
J: TRBJ2-7
CDR3: CASSRTGGSYEQYF

V: TRBV6-2/TRBV6-3
J: TRBJ1-6
CDR3: CASSWVDSPLHF

V: TRBV6-1
J: TRBJ2-1
CDR3: CASRSGGDSNEQFF

V: TRBV6-5
J: TRBJ1-2
CDR3: CASQRRQGGYTF

V: TRBV11-3
J: TRBJ2-1
CDR3: CASSLDQGGSGAYNEQFF

V: TRBV20-1
J: TRBJ1-2
CDR3: CSGPSYSYGYTF

V: TRBV12-3/TRBV12-4
J: TRBJ1-6
CDR3: CASSPGGHSYNSPLHF

V: TRBV7-2
J: TRBJ1-2
CDR3: CASSLAAGTGLGYTF

V: TRBV7-8
J: TRBJ2-1
CDR3: CASSGRTSNEQFF

V: TRBV24-1
J: TRBJ2-3
CDR3: CATAQGTTDTQYF

V: TRBV20-1
J: TRBJ2-7
CDR3: CSARDLTHEQYF

V: TRBV5-1
J: TRBJ2-5
CDR3: CASSLGTGQGTQYF

V: TRBV20-1
J: TRBJ1-1
CDR3: CSVPIPGPKAFF

V: TRBV12-3/TRBV12-4
J: TRBJ2-2
CDR3: CASTILTPRAGELFF

V: TRBV12-3/TRBV12-4
J: TRBJ2-7
CDR3: CASSPRQGPYEQYF

V: TRBV5-1
J: TRBJ2-3
CDR3: CASSSTSDGDTQYF

V: TRBV9
J: TRBJ1-2
CDR3: CASSTPTGGYGYTF